What follows are 9 T cell receptor beta chains derived from one specimen sequenced in a study of T cell responses to AZD1222 COVID-19 vaccine. Produced via immunoSEQ multiplex PCR; TCRdb's table is partial and in-frame only. The table lists roughly 120,000 clones, 70% to 90% of them singletons. The sequencing here drew on peripheral blood, taken on day 0 of AZD1222 vaccination. The receptor set was obtained from an adult in good health.

The chain joins TRBV19 to TRBJ2-7, with D possibly matching TRBD2 (9 bases). CDR3 size: 19 residues. V was shortened by 5 bases and J by 3 bases, with 29 bases between the two germline ends. Germline V gene sequence: CDR1 LNHDA, CDR2 SQIVND (reference sequence). The CDR3 here is CASSLRTGIGGRANYEQYF. The CDR3 DNA sequence: TGTGCCAGTAGTCTCAGGACAGGGATCGGCGGGAGGGCAAACTACGAGCAGTACTTC. Drawing the rest from reference TRBV19 and TRBJ2-7, the complete variable domain is DGGITQSPKYLFRKEGQNVTLSCEQNLNHDAMYWYRQDPGQGLRLIYYSQIVNDFQKGDIAEGYSVSREKKESFPLTVTSAQKNPTAFYLCASSLRTGIGGRANYEQYFGPGTRLTVT.

The V gene is TRBV5-6, the J gene TRBJ1-5; 9 bases map to TRBD1. Germline V lookup: CDR1 SGHDT, CDR2 YYEEEE. The CDR3 runs to 16 residues. V lost 2 bases and J lost 3; bases outside the gene matches: 6. CDR3 nucleotides: TGTGCCAGCAGCTTTTACGACAGGGGGTCCAATCAGCCCCAGCATTTT. As protein: CASSFYDRGSNQPQHF.

V and J are TRBV27 and TRBJ2-7; the match to TRBD2 covers 8 bases. The CDR3 contains 17 residues. The germline V gene has CDR1 MNHEY and CDR2 SMNVEV (reference sequence). Trimming took 7 bases from V and 5 from J; bases not matched to a gene: 19. DNA for the CDR3: TGTGCCAGCACCTCTTTTAGCTTGGGACTAGAGAGCAACGAGCAGTACTTC. Its protein product is CASTSFSLGLESNEQYF.

The rearrangement links TRBV2 to TRBJ1-5; D gene ambiguous. Germline lookup yields CDR1 SNHLY and CDR2 FYNNEI. This CDR3 contains 16 residues. The V end was cut by 3 bases, the J end by 1 base, with 13 bases between. CDR3 sequence (DNA): TGTGCCAGCAGTGACCTTTTAGGACGGAGCAATCAGCCCCAGCATTTT. The encoded protein is CASSDLLGRSNQPQHF.

This chain links TRBV5-4 with TRBJ2-2; weak D call: TRBD2 (5 bases). Germline assignment: CDR1 SGHNT and CDR2 YYREEE (reference sequence). Deletions cut 2 bases from V and 4 bases from J, with 9 bases between. This CDR3 spans 14 amino acids. This CDR3 is CASSLGSFTGELFF. The DNA for the CDR3 is TGTGCCAGCAGCTTAGGGAGTTTCACCGGGGAGCTGTTTTTT.

J is TRBJ1-2 and V is TRBV6-1; D perhaps matches TRBD1 (6 bases). Trimming left V 2 bases short and J 3 bases short, with 7 bases between. Per the germline V gene, CDR1 is MNHNS and CDR2 is SASEGT. There are 13 residues in the CDR3. The chain's CDR3 is CASSEQGHYGYTF. The DNA of the CDR3 is TGTGCCAGCAGTGAACAGGGGCACTATGGCTACACCTTC.

V and J are TRBV5-1 and TRBJ2-5; TRBD2 matches 10 bases. Germline lookup yields CDR1 SGHRS and CDR2 YFSETQ. The CDR3 is 15 amino acids. V gave up 2 bases and J gave up 5 bases; unmatched junction bases: 6. The CDR3 here is CASSFLAGEKETQYF. The DNA of the CDR3 is TGCGCCAGCAGCTTTCTAGCGGGGGAAAAGGAGACCCAGTACTTC.

CDR3 protein: CASSSSGTSNTGELFF. In nucleotides, the CDR3 is TGTGCCAGCAGCTCAAGCGGGACCTCGAACACCGGGGAGCTGTTTTTT. The chain employs TRBV9 and TRBJ2-2, with TRBD2 matching over 7 bases. V shed 4 bases, J shed 0 bases, and the junction held 6 bases outside the gene matches. In germline, CDR1 is SGDLS, CDR2 YYNGEE. The CDR3 spans 16 residues.

The chain employs TRBV7-9 and TRBJ1-2; TRBD1 matches at 10 bases. With 1 base clipped from V and 3 bases from J, the junction kept 2 bases outside the gene matches. The CDR3 loop spans 15 amino acids. The germline gives CDR1 SEHNR, CDR2 FQNEAQ (reference sequence). The CDR3 DNA is TGTGCCAGCAGCTTAGGGACAGGGGGTCACTATGGCTACACCTTC. Protein: CASSLGTGGHYGYTF.